A single sample is the source of the 14 T cell receptor beta chains below, sequenced in a study of T cells in Graves' hyperthyroidism and ophthalmopathy. Amplified regions were TCR beta CDR3 sequences from RNA transcripts. The HTBI primer set served for first-round RT-PCR of the TCR CDR3. MiXCR, run by TCRdb on the multiplex PCR reads, gives a single entry per CDR3 protein. Altogether 410,000 or so distinct CDR3 sequences are present, roughly 15% being singletons, with the ten largest covering roughly 13%. Sequencing was performed on blood. Receptors originate from a man aged 18 to 30 with Graves' ophthalmopathy.

There are many counts of this clonotype. The chain joins TRBV12-3 or TRBV12-4 to TRBJ2-7; D ambiguous. V lost 3 bases and J 2 bases, leaving 8 bases between the germline ends. The CDR3 length is 13 residues. The CDR3 DNA reads as TGTGCCAGCAGTTTCAGGCCTACCTACGAGCAGTACTTC. Translated: CASSFRPTYEQYF.

This clonotype appeared many times. V usage is TRBV2 and J usage is TRBJ1-6; the match to TRBD1 covers 11 bases. Trimming removed 6 bases from V and 8 bases from J; junction bases left unmatched: 12. This CDR3 is 17 amino acids long. Germline loops: CDR1 SNHLY, CDR2 FYNNEI. The CDR3 sequence: CASSDPDRGPGYSPLHF. The CDR3 region has the DNA TGTGCCAGCAGCGACCCGGACAGGGGGCCTGGGTATTCACCCCTCCACTTT.

This clonotype was counted many times. The chain carries TRBV14 and TRBJ2-1; D is unclear. The CDR3 is 16 amino acids. V was cut by 3 bases and J by 0 bases, with 12 bases left in between. Germline V gene lookup returns CDR1 SGHDN and CDR2 FVKESK. The CDR3 sequence: CASSHPDGSSYNEQFF. The CDR3 DNA reads TGTGCCAGCAGCCACCCAGACGGATCCTCCTACAATGAGCAGTTCTTC.

The sample holds many counts of this clonotype. This chain links TRBV3-1 with TRBJ2-1; D gene unclear. The CDR3 is 14 amino acids. Germline CDR1 is LGHDT and CDR2 is YNNKEL (reference sequence). The V gene lost 3 bases and the J gene lost 8 bases, with 14 bases spanning the gap. CDR3 sequence: CASSHIPQNDEQFF. The CDR3 DNA follows: TGTGCCAGCAGCCATATACCACAGAACGATGAGCAGTTCTTC.

This chain links TRBV7-2 with TRBJ1-1; no definite D call. With 0 bases removed from V and 12 bases from J, the gap between germline ends came to 8 bases. CDR3 length equals 11 residues. Per the germline V gene, CDR1 is SGHTA and CDR2 is FQGNSA. CDR3 DNA sequence: TGTGCCAGCAGCTTAGCGGTCAGTCCTTTCTTT. Residues: CASSLAVSPFF.

This clonotype was picked up many times. The chain couples TRBV11-3 to TRBJ2-3; D not certain. Germline CDR1 reads SGHNT; CDR2 reads YENEEA. The CDR3 has 13 amino acids. The V end lost 5 bases, the J end lost 0 bases, and 6 bases lay between the germline ends. CDR3 bases: TGTGCCAGCAGCCCAGAGAGCACAGATACGCAGTATTTT. This codes for CASSPESTDTQYF.

This clonotype was observed a few times. The chain couples TRBV9 to TRBJ2-3; tentatively, D is TRBD1 (5 bases). Trimming shortened V by 4 bases and J by 0 bases, and 12 bases separated the two germline ends. Per the germline V gene, CDR1 is SGDLS and CDR2 is YYNGEE. The CDR3 extends over 15 amino acids. CDR3 bases: TGTGCCAGCAGCCCAGGGCTCTCTAGCACAGATACGCAGTATTTT. Amino acid sequence: CASSPGLSSTDTQYF.

This clonotype came up many times. The genes are TRBV7-9 and TRBJ2-5; possible D gene TRBD2, 5 bases. The CDR3 is 15 residues long. Between the trimmed V and J ends, which lost 5 bases and 2 bases, there was a span of 15 bases. Germline V lookup: CDR1 SEHNR, CDR2 FQNEAQ (reference sequence). The CDR3 protein is CASSPEGRVQETQYF. CDR3 sequence (DNA): TGTGCCAGCAGCCCCGAGGGTAGGGTACAAGAGACCCAGTACTTC.

There are many counts of this clonotype. The chain has TRBV3-1 and TRBJ1-1; the D gene is possibly TRBD1 (5 bases). Germline V gives CDR1 LGHDT, CDR2 YNNKEL (reference sequence). V lost 0 bases, J lost 2 bases, and 13 bases lay in between. CDR3 length: 16 amino acids. DNA of the CDR3: TGTGCCAGCAGCCAAGATCCCAGGGAAATTAACACTGAAGCTTTCTTT. Its translation is CASSQDPREINTEAFF.

Details on this clonotype: This may be a read error, as it is one base from a much larger clone. The rearrangement links TRBV6-1 to TRBJ2-1; maybe TRBD1 (6 bases). The V gene lost 4 bases and the J gene lost 2 bases, with 9 bases spanning the gap. Germline values: CDR1 MNHNS, CDR2 SASEGT. This CDR3 spans 14 amino acids. The CDR3 DNA follows: TGTGCCAGCAGTGGAAGGACAGCCTACAATGAGCAGTTCTTC. Encoded protein: CASSGRTAYNEQFF.

This clonotype has a count of ten or more. The J gene is TRBJ1-5, the V gene TRBV12-3 or TRBV12-4; no clear D. V gave up 1 base and J gave up 4 bases, with 14 bases separating them. This CDR3 is 16 amino acids long. Written as DNA, the CDR3 is TGTGCCAGCAGTTTAGAAGGGCCGGCCTTTAATCAGCCCCAGCATTTT. As protein: CASSLEGPAFNQPQHF.

This clonotype was detected many times. The J gene is TRBJ2-5, the V gene TRBV18; a possible D gene is TRBD1 (6 bases). The CDR3 sequence is 15 residues long. V was pared by 6 bases and J by 1 base, with 15 bases between. Per the germline V gene, CDR1 is KGHSH and CDR2 is LQKENI. The CDR3 region has the DNA TGTGCCAGCTCCCTCATGACAGGATTCCAAGAGACCCAGTACTTC. The encoded protein is CASSLMTGFQETQYF.

This clonotype showed up just a few times. This chain joins TRBV19 and TRBJ2-5; D unresolved. Germline loops: CDR1 LNHDA, CDR2 SQIVND (reference sequence). This CDR3 is built from 15 residues. Trimming took off 7 bases at V and 3 bases at J, with 18 bases between the two ends. The CDR3 is CASKGPAVTEETQYF. The CDR3 DNA reads as TGTGCCAGTAAGGGTCCGGCAGTTACTGAAGAGACCCAGTACTTC.

The chain employs TRBV24-1 and TRBJ2-7; 11 bases map to TRBD1. Germline loops: CDR1 KGHDR, CDR2 SFDVKD. Trimming cost V 2 bases and J 4 bases; bases outside gene matches: 3. This CDR3 has 15 amino acids. The chain's CDR3 is CATSDWTGGRYEQYF. CDR3 DNA sequence: TGTGCCACCAGTGATTGGACAGGGGGCAGGTACGAGCAGTACTTC.